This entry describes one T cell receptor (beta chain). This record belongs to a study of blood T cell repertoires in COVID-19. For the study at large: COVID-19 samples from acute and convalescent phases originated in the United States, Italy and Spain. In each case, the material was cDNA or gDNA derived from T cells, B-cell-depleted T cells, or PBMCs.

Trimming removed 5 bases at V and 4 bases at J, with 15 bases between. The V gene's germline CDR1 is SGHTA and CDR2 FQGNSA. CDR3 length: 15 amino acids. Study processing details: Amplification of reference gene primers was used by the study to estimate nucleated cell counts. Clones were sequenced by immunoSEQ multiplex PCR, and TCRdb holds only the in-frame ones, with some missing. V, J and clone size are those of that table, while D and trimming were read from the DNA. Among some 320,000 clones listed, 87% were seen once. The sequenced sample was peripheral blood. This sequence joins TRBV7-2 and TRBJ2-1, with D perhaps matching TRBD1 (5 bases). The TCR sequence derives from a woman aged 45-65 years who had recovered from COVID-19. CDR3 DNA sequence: TGTGCCAGCAGCCGTGACAAGGGGTCTTACAATGAGCAGTTCTTC. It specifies CASSRDKGSYNEQFF.